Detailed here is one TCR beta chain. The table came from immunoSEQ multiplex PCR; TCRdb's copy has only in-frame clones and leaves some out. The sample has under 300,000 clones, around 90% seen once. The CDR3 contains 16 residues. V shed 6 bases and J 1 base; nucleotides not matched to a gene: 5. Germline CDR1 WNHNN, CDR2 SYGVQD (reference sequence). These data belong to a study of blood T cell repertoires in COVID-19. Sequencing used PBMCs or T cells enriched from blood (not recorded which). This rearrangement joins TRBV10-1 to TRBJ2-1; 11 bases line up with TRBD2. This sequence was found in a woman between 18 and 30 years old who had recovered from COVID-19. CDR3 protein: CASSRGLAASYNEQFF. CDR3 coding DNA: TGCGCCAGCAGCCGGGGACTAGCGGCTTCCTACAATGAGCAGTTCTTC.